The source of this T cell receptor (beta chain) is a study of siplizumab effects on memory and regulatory T cells. The study, taken as a whole, reports: Suppressive capability of dividing Tregs from siplizumab cultures went unverified. Naive T cell populations appeared to exhibit greater diversity than memory cells and appeared to be major alloresponse contributors.

Per sample, roughly 94,000 TCR templates underwent assay. TCRdb's copy holds only in-frame clones and misses some; the assay was immunoSEQ multiplex PCR. The table has some 96,000 clones, about nine tenths seen once. Germline V gene sequence: CDR1 ENHRY, CDR2 SYGVKD. This CDR3 has 15 amino acids. Trimming cost V 1 base and J 0 bases, with 10 bases left between them. Note on this clone: As yet, its antigen is unknown.

The sequencing input was CD4+ T cells sorted from blood. This chain uses TRBV10-3 with TRBJ2-7; D gene unclear. This clonotype originated in a human donor in good health. CDR3 sequence: CAISELGTYSYEQYF. The CDR3 DNA sequence: TGTGCCATCAGTGAGTTAGGCACCTACTCCTACGAGCAGTACTTC.